These 10 T cell receptor beta chains were sequenced from one sample in a study of blood T cell repertoires in COVID-19. TCRdb's copy holds only in-frame clones and misses some; the assay was immunoSEQ multiplex PCR. The profile covers approximately 37,000 clones, with around 87% appearing a single time and around 10% taken by the ten largest. The material sequenced was peripheral blood. The origin of the receptors is an elderly man with active COVID-19.

The rearrangement uses TRBV7-2 and TRBJ2-1, with TRBD1 matching 9 bases. V shed 7 bases, J shed 2 bases, and the junction held 6 bases outside the gene matches. Germline CDR1 is SGHTA and CDR2 is FQGNSA. The CDR3 is 15 amino acids. CDR3 region: CASTFYRGPYNEQFF. The CDR3 DNA is TGTGCCAGCACCTTCTACAGGGGGCCCTACAATGAGCAGTTCTTC.

The CDR3 reads CASSQVSQRAPSYEQYF. In nucleotides, the CDR3 is TGTGCCAGCAGCCAAGTCTCCCAGCGGGCCCCCTCTTACGAGCAGTACTTC. The rearrangement links TRBV11-2 to TRBJ2-7, with D tentatively TRBD2 (6 bases). The V end was cut by 5 bases, the J end by 4 bases, with 24 bases between. The CDR3 runs to 17 residues. CDR1 is SGHAT, CDR2 FQNNGV, per germline.

The chain uses TRBV6-1 and TRBJ2-7; the match to TRBD1 covers 11 bases. CDR1 MNHNS and CDR2 SASEGT come from the germline V gene. This CDR3 region has 17 residues. Losses at the gene ends were 3 bases for V and 5 bases for J; bases not matched to a gene: 12. CDR3 DNA: TGTGCCAGCAGTGATACGTTTTGGGGACAGGGGGGGAACGAGCAGTACTTC. It codes for CASSDTFWGQGGNEQYF.

This clone was recorded a few times. V usage is TRBV9 and J usage is TRBJ2-5; D possibly corresponds to TRBD1 (5 bases). The CDR3 has 12 amino acids. The germline gives CDR1 SGDLS, CDR2 YYNGEE. V lost 3 bases and J 11 bases, leaving 14 bases between the germline ends. The CDR3 spells CASSADSGPQYF. In DNA, the CDR3 is TGTGCCAGCAGCGCAGATTCAGGGCCTCAGTACTTC.

This chain links TRBV28 with TRBJ2-1; 10 bases match TRBD2. Germline loops: CDR1 MDHEN, CDR2 SYDVKM. Germline trimming cut 3 bases from V and 3 bases from J; bases unmatched to any gene: 2. This CDR3 has 15 amino acids. CDR3 in amino acids: CASSFSSGGYNEQFF. CDR3 coding DNA: TGTGCCAGCAGTTTTTCTAGCGGGGGCTACAATGAGCAGTTCTTC.

The chain combines TRBV7-9 with TRBJ1-6; the D is unclear. CDR3 length: 15 residues. The ends were cut back, 7 bases at V and 7 bases at J, with 17 bases in the middle. CDR1 is SEHNR and CDR2 is FQNEAQ in the germline V gene (reference sequence). The CDR3 DNA reads as TGTGCCAGCAATGCCTGGCCGGAGGTGAATTCACCCCTCCACTTT. Translation: CASNAWPEVNSPLHF.

This chain links TRBV7-9 with TRBJ2-3, with D uncertain. In germline, CDR1 is SEHNR, CDR2 FQNEAQ (reference sequence). The CDR3 covers 13 residues. Trimming took 0 bases from V and 11 from J, leaving 12 bases between them. The CDR3 protein is CASSLAGSHEQYF. The CDR3, as DNA: TGTGCCAGCAGCTTAGCGGGCAGCCACGAGCAGTATTTT.

A single count supports this clone. The chain is built from TRBV28 and TRBJ2-1, with unresolved D. The CDR3 runs 14 residues. The germline gives CDR1 MDHEN, CDR2 SYDVKM. V was pared by 3 bases and J by 2 bases, with 8 bases between. The CDR3, as DNA: TGTGCCAGCAGTTTCTGGGCAGCCTACAATGAGCAGTTCTTC. This encodes CASSFWAAYNEQFF. Using reference TRBV28 and TRBJ2-1 for the parts outside the CDR3, the full variable domain is DVKVTQSSRYLVKRTGEKVFLECVQDMDHENMFWYRQDPGLGLRLIYFSYDVKMKEKGDIPEGYSVSREKKERFSLILESASTNQTSMYLCASSFWAAYNEQFFGPGTRLTVL.

The chain combines TRBV6-5 with TRBJ1-1; a possible D gene is TRBD1 (5 bases). In germline, CDR1 is MNHEY, CDR2 SVGAGI. This CDR3 region has 13 residues. Trimming removed 2 bases at V and 4 bases at J, with 8 bases between. The CDR3 DNA follows: TGTGCCAGCAGTTACCTACAGGTCACTGAAGCTTTCTTT. As protein: CASSYLQVTEAFF.

J is TRBJ2-1 and V is TRBV11-3, with 8 nucleotides matching TRBD2. Germline V lookup: CDR1 SGHNT, CDR2 YENEEA. Losses at the gene ends were 3 bases for V and 9 bases for J; bases not matched to a gene: 7. The CDR3 loop spans 14 amino acids. The CDR3 DNA is TGTGCCAGCAGCTTCGGGACTAGAGGTGGTGAGCAGTTCTTC. Translating gives CASSFGTRGGEQFF. Filled out from reference TRBV11-3 and TRBJ2-1, the complete variable domain reads EAGVVQSPRYKIIEKKQPVAFWCNPISGHNTLYWYLQNLGQGPELLIRYENEEAVDDSQLPKDRFSAERLKGVDSTLKIQPAELGDSAVYLCASSFGTRGGEQFFGPGTRLTVL.